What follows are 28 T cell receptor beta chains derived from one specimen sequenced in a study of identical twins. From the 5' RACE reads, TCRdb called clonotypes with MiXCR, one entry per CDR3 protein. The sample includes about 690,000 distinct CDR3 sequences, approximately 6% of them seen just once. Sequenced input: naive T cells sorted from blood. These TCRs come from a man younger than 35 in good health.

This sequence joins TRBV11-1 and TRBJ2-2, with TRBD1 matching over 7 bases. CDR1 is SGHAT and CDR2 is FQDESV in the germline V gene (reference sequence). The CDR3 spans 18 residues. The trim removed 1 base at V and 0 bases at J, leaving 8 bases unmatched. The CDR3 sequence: CASSLVGRGPSNTGELFF. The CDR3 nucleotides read TGTGCCAGCAGCTTAGTAGGAAGGGGGCCCTCGAACACCGGGGAGCTGTTTTTT.

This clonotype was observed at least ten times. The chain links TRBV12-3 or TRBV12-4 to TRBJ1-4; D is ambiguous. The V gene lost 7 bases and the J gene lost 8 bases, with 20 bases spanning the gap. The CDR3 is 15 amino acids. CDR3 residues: CASTLGATNGEKLFF. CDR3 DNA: TGTGCCAGCACCCTAGGCGCCACCAACGGAGAAAAACTGTTTTTT.

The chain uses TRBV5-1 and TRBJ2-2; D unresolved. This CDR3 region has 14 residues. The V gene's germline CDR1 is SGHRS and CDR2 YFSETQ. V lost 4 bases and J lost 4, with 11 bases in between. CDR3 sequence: CASSESFGTGELFF. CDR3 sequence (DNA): TGCGCCAGCAGCGAATCCTTTGGCACCGGGGAGCTGTTTTTT.

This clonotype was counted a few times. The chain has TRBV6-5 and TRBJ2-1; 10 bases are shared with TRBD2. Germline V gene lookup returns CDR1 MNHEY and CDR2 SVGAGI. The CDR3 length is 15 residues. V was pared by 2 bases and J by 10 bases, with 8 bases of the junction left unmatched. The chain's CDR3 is CASSYVPSGGREQFF. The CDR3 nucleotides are TGTGCCAGCAGTTACGTGCCTAGCGGGGGTCGGGAGCAGTTCTTC.

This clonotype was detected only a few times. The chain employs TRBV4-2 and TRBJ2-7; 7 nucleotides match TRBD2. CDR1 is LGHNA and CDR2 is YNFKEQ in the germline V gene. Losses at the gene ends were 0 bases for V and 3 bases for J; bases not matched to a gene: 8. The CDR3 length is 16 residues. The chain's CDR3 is CASSQDGSGIHYEQYF. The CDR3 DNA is TGTGCCAGCAGCCAAGATGGAAGCGGGATACACTACGAGCAGTACTTC.

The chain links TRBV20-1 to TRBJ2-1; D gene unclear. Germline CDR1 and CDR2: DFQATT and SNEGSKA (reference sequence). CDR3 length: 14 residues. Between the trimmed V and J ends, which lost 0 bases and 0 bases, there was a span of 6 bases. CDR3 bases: TGCAGTGCTAGAGACAGGCTCTCCTACAATGAGCAGTTCTTC. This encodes CSARDRLSYNEQFF.

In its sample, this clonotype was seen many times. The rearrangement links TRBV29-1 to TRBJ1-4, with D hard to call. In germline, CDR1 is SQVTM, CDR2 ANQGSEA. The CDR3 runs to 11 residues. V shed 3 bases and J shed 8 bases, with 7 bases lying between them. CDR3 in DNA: TGCAGCGTTGACGGTGGGGAAAAACTGTTTTTT. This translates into CSVDGGEKLFF.

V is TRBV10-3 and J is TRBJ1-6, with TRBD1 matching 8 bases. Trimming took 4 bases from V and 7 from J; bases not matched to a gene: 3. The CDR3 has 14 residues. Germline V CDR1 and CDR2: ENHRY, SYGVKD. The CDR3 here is CAISAGQENSPLHF. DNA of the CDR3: TGTGCCATCAGTGCGGGACAGGAGAATTCACCCCTCCACTTT.

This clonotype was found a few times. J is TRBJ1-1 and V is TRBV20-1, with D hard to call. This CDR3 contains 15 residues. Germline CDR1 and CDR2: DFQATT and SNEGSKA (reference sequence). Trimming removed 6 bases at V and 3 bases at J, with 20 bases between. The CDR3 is CSAPTILGPYTEAFF. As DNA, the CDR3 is TGCAGTGCCCCGACCATACTGGGTCCCTACACTGAAGCTTTCTTT.

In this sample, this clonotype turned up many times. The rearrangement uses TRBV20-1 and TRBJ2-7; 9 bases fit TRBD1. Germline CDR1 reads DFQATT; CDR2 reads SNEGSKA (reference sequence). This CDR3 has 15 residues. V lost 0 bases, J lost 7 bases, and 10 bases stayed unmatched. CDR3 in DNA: TGCAGTGCTAGAGAGAGAACAGGGGGCTCGTTGGAGCAGTACTTC. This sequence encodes CSARERTGGSLEQYF.

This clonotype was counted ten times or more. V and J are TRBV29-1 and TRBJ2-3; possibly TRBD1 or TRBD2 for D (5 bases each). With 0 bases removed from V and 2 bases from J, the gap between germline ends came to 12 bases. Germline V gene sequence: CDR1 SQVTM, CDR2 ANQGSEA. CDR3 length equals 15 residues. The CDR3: CSVEDRGTPTDTQYF. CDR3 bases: TGCAGCGTTGAAGATCGAGGGACGCCCACAGATACGCAGTATTTT.

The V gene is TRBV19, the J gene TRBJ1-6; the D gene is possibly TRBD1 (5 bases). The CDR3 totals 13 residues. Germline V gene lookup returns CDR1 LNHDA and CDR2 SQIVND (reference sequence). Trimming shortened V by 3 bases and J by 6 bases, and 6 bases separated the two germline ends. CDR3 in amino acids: CASSIQGNSPLHF. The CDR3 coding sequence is TGTGCCAGTAGTATCCAGGGTAATTCACCCCTCCACTTT.

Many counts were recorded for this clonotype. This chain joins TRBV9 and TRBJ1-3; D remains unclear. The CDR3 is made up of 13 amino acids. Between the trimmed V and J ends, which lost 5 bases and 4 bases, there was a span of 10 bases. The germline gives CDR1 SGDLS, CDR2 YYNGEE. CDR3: CASSIGSGNTIYF. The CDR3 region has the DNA TGTGCCAGCAGTATAGGGTCCGGAAACACCATATATTTT.

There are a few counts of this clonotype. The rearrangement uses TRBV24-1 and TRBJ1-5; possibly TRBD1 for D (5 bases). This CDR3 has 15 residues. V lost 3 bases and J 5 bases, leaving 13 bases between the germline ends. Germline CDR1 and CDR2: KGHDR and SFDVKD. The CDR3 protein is CATSDPGRVDQPQHF. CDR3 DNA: TGTGCCACCAGTGATCCAGGGCGCGTAGATCAGCCCCAGCATTTT.

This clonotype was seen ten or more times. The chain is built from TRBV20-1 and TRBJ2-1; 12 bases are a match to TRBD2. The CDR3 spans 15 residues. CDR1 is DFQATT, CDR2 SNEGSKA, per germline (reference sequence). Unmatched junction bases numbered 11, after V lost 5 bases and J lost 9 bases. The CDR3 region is CSASIGLAGTTEQFF. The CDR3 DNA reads TGCAGTGCTTCGATCGGACTAGCGGGAACTACTGAGCAGTTCTTC.

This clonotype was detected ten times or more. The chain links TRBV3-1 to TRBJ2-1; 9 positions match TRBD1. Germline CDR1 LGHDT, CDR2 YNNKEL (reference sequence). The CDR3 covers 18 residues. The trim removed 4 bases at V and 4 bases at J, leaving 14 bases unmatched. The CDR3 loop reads CASSRRGQGTGLYNEQFF. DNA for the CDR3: TGTGCCAGCAGCCGGCGCGGTCAAGGGACAGGGCTTTACAATGAGCAGTTCTTC.

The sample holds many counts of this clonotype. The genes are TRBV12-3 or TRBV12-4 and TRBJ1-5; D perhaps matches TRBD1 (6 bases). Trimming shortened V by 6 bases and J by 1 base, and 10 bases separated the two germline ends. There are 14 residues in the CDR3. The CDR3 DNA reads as TGTGCCAGCAGGGACGGGACAAGCAATCAGCCCCAGCATTTT. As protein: CASRDGTSNQPQHF.

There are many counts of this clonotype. In nucleotides, the CDR3 is TGTGCCAGCAGCTGGCCGAGGACAGGGCCTTCACCCCTCCACTTT. Amino acid sequence: CASSWPRTGPSPLHF. This rearrangement joins TRBV5-5 to TRBJ1-6, with 8 bases aligning to TRBD1. The germline V gene has CDR1 SGHKS and CDR2 YYEKEE (reference sequence). The CDR3 consists of 15 residues. The J segment lost 9 bases and the V segment lost 3 bases, leaving 8 bases of the junction unmatched. Full variable domain (remainder filled in from reference TRBV5-5 and TRBJ1-6): DAGVTQSPTHLIKTRGQQVTLRCSPISGHKSVSWYQQVLGQGPQFIFQYYEKEERGRGNFPDRFSARQFPNYSSELNVNALLLGDSALYLCASSWPRTGPSPLHFGNGTRLTVT.

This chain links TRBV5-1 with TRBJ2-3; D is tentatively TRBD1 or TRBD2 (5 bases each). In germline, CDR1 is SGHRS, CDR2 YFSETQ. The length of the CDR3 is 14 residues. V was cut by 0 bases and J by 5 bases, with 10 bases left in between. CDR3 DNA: TGCGCCAGCAGCTTGGAGGGGAGAGGAGATACGCAGTATTTT. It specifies CASSLEGRGDTQYF.

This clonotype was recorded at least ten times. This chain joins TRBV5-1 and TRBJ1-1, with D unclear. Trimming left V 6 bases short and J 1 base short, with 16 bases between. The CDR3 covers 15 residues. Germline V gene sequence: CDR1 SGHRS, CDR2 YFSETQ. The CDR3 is CASTPRTEGNTEAFF. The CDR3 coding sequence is TGCGCCAGCACCCCTAGGACGGAGGGGAACACTGAAGCTTTCTTT.

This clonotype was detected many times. CDR3 in DNA: TGCGCCAGCACGGGAGGGTTCGAGCAGTACTTC. It encodes CASTGGFEQYF. The chain carries TRBV5-1 and TRBJ2-7; 8 bases align to TRBD2. Germline V gene lookup returns CDR1 SGHRS and CDR2 YFSETQ. Trimming cost V 6 bases and J 6 bases; bases outside gene matches: 2. The CDR3 contains 11 residues.

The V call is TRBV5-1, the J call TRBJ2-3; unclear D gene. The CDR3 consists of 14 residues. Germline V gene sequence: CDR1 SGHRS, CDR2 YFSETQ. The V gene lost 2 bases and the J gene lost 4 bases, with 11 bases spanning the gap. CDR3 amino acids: CASSLAIEADTQYF. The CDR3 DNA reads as TGCGCCAGCAGCTTAGCGATAGAGGCAGATACGCAGTATTTT.

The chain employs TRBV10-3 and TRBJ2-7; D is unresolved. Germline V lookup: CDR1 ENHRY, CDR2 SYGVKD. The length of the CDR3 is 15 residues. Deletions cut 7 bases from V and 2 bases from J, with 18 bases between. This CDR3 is CAIINLWGYPYEQYF. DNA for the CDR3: TGTGCCATCATCAACCTGTGGGGTTATCCCTACGAGCAGTACTTC.

The CDR3 spells CASSYPRAGKFENIQYF. The CDR3 DNA follows: TGTGCCAGCAGTTACCCCCGGGCAGGAAAGTTCGAAAACATTCAGTACTTC. V usage is TRBV6-2 or TRBV6-3 and J usage is TRBJ2-4; no clear D gene. V lost 2 bases and J 5 bases, leaving 19 bases between the germline ends. The germline CDR1 and CDR2 sequences are MNHEY and SVGEGT. The length of the CDR3 is 17 residues.

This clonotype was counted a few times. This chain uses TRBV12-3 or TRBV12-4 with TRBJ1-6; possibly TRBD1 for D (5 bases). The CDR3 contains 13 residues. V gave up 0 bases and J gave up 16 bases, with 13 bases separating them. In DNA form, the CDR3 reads TGTGCCAGCAGTTTAGCATGGGGTGCAGGGCTCCACTTT. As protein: CASSLAWGAGLHF.

The CDR3 DNA is TGCAGCGTTCTACTAGGAGGAACCTACGAGCAGTACTTC. Its translation: CSVLLGGTYEQYF. The rearrangement uses TRBV29-1 and TRBJ2-7; TRBD2 might be the D (5 bases). The V gene's germline CDR1 is SQVTM and CDR2 ANQGSEA. The CDR3 is 13 amino acids. V gave up 5 bases and J gave up 2 bases, with 13 bases separating them.

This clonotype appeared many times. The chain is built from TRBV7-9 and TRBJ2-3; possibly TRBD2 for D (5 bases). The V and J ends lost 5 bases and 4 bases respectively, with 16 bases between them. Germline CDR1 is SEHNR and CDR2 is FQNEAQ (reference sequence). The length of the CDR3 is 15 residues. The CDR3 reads CASSATIGRADTQYF. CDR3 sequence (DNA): TGTGCCAGCAGCGCGACTATCGGGCGGGCAGATACGCAGTATTTT.

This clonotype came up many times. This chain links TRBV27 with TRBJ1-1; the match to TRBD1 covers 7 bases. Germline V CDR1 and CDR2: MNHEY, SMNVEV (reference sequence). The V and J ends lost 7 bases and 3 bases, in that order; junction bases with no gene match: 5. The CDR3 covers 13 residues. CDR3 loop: CASTHTGDTEAFF. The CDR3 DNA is TGTGCCAGCACCCACACAGGGGACACTGAAGCTTTCTTT.